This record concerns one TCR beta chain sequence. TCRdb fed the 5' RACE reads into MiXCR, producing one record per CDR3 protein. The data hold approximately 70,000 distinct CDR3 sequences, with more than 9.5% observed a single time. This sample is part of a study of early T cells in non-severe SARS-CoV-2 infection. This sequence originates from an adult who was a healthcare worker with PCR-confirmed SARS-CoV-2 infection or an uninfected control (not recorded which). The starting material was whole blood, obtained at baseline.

The CDR3 here is CAGDRGSEAFF. As DNA, the CDR3 is TGCGCGGGGGACAGGGGGTCTGAAGCTTTCTTT. The J gene is TRBJ1-1, the V gene TRBV29-1; 11 bases are a match to TRBD1. From germline, CDR1 is SQVTM and CDR2 ANQGSEA. The CDR3 is made up of 11 amino acids.